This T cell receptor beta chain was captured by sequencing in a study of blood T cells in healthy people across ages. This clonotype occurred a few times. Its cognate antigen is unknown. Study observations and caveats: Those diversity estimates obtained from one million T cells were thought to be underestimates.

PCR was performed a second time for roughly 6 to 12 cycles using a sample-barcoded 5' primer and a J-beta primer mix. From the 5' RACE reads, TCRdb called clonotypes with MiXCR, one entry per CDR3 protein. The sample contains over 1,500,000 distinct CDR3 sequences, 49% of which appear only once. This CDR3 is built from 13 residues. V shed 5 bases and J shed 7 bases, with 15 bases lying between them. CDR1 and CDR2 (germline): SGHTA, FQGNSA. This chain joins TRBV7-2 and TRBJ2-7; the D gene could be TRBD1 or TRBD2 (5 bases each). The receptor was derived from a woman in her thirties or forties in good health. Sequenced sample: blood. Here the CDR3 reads CASSDLGVREQYF. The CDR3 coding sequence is TGTGCCAGCAGCGATTTGGGGGTGAGGGAGCAGTACTTC.